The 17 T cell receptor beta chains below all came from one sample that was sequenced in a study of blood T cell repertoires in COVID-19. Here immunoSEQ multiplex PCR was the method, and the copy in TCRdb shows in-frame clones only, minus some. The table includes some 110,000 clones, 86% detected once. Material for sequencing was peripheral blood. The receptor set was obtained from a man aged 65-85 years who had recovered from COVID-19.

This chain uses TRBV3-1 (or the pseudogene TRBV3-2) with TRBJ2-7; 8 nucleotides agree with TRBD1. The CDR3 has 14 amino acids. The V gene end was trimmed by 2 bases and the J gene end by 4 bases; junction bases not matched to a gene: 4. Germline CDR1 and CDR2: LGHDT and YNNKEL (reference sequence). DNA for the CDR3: TGTGCCAGCAGCCAAATGGGACAGGAATACGAGCAGTACTTC. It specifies CASSQMGQEYEQYF.

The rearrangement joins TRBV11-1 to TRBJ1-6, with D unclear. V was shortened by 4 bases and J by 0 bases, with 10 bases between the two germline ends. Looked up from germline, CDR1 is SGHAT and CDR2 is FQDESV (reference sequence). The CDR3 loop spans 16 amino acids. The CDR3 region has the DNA TGTGCCAGCAGCTCCCGGAGTAGCTCCTATAATTCACCCCTCCACTTT. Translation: CASSSRSSSYNSPLHF.

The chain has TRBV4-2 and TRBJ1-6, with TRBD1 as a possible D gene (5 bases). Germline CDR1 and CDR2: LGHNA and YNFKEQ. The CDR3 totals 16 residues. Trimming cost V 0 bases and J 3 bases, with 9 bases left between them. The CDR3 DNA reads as TGTGCCAGCAGCCAAGAAGGGGTCAGCTATAATTCACCCCTCCACTTT. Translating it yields CASSQEGVSYNSPLHF.

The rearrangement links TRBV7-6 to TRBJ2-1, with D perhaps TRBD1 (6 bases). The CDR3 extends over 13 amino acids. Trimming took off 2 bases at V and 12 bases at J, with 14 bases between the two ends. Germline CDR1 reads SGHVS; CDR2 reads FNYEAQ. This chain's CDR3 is CASSLMFSDRQFF. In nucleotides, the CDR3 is TGTGCCAGCAGCTTAATGTTTTCGGACAGGCAGTTCTTC. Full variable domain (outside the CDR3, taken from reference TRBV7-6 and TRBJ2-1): GAGVSQSPRYKVTKRGQDVALRCDPISGHVSLYWYRQALGQGPEFLTYFNYEAQQDKSGLPNDRFSAERPEGSISTLTIQRTEQRDSAMYRCASSLMFSDRQFFGPGTRLTVL.

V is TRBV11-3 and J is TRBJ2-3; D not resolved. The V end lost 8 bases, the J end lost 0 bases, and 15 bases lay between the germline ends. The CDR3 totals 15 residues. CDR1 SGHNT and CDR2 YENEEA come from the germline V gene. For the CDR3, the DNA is TGTGCCAGCGGAAGAGGAGCAGAGAGCACAGATACGCAGTATTTT. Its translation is CASGRGAESTDTQYF.

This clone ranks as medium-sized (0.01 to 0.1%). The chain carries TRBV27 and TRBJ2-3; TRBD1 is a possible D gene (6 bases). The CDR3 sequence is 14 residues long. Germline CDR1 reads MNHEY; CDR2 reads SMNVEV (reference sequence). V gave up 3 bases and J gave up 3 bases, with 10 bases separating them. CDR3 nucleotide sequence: TGTGCCAGCAGTTTCCGGGACATAACAGATACGCAGTATTTT. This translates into CASSFRDITDTQYF.

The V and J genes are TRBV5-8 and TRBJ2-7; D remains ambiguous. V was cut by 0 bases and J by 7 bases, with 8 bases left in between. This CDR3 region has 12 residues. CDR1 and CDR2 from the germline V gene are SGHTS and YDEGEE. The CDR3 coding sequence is TGTGCCAGCAGCTTGGTCAGGCGAGAGCAGTACTTC. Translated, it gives CASSLVRREQYF.

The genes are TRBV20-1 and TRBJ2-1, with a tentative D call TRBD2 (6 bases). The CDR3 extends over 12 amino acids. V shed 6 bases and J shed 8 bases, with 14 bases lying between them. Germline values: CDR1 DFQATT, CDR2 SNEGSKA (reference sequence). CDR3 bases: TGCAGTGCAAGTCGGACGGGGGATGAGCAGTTCTTC. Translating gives CSASRTGDEQFF.

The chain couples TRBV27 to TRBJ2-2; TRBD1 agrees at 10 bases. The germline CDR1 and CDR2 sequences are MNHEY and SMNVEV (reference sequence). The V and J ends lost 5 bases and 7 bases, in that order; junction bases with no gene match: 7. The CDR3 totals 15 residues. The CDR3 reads CASSTRQGAVGELFF. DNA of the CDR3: TGTGCCAGCAGTACTCGACAGGGGGCGGTCGGGGAGCTGTTTTTT.

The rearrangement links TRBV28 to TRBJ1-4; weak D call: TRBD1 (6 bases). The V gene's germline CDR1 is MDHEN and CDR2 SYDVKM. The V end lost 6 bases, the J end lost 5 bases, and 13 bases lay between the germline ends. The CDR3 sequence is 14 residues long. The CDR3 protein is CASRRGGANEKLFF. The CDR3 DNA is TGTGCCAGCAGACGGGGGGGGGCCAATGAAAAACTGTTTTTT.

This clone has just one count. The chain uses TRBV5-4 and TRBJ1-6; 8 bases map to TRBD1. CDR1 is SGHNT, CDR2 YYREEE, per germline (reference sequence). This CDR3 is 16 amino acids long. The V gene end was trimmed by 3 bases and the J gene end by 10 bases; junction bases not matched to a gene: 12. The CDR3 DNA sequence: TGTGCCAGCAGCTCTAAAGAGACAGGGGCAAACTCACCCCTCCACTTT. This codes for CASSSKETGANSPLHF.

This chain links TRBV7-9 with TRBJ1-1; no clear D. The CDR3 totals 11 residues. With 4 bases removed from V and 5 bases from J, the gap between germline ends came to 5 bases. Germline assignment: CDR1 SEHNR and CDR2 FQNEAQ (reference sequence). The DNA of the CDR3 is TGTGCCAGCAGCTACGCGACTGAAGCTTTCTTT. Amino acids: CASSYATEAFF.

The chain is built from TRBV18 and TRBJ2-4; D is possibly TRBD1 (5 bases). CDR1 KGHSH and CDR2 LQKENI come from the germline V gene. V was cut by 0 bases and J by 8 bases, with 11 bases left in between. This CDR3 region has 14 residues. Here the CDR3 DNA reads TGTGCCAGCTCACCACCGGAAAGGGGTCACATTCAGTACTTC. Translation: CASSPPERGHIQYF.

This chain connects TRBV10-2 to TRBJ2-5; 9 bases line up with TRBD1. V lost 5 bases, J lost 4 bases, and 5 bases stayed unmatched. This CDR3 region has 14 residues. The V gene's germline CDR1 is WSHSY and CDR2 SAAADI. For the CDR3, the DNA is TGCGCCAGCAGTCGGACAGGGGTAGGAGAGACCCAGTACTTC. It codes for CASSRTGVGETQYF.

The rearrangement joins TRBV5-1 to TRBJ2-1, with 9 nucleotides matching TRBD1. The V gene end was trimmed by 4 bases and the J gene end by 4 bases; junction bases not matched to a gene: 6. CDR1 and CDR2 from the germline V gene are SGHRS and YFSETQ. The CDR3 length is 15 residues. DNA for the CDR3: TGCGCCAGCAGCGGCCAGGGACAGGGATACAATGAGCAGTTCTTC. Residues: CASSGQGQGYNEQFF.

As DNA, the CDR3 is TGCGCCAGCAGCTTAGGGGTAGAGAGGACCGGGGAGCTGTTTTTT. It yields the protein CASSLGVERTGELFF. The V call is TRBV5-1, the J call TRBJ2-2; D might be TRBD1 (5 bases). This CDR3 comprises 15 residues. Per the germline V gene, CDR1 is SGHRS and CDR2 is YFSETQ. V was clipped by 2 bases and J by 5 bases, with 13 bases between them.

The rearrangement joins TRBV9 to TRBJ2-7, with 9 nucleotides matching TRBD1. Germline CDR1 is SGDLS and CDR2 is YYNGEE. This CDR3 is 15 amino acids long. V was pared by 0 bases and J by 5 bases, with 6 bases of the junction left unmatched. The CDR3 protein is CASSVVGTGNHEQYF. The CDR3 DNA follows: TGTGCCAGCAGCGTAGTTGGGACAGGGAACCACGAGCAGTACTTC.